This T cell receptor (beta chain) was obtained from a study of T cells in Graves' hyperthyroidism and ophthalmopathy. Broader study findings: Ophthalmopathy got predicted by the model a median about six months before its onset.

The germline V gene has CDR1 SEHNR and CDR2 FQNEAQ (reference sequence). V gave up 0 bases and J gave up 3 bases; unmatched junction bases: 6. The CDR3 consists of 17 residues. Regions amplified from RNA transcripts were the TCR beta CDR3 regions. RT-PCR in the first round (using the HTBI primer set) targeted the TCR CDR3. In TCRdb, the multiplex PCR reads were re-called with MiXCR into one record per CDR3 protein. The sample carries approximately 510,000 distinct CDR3 sequences, around 50% recorded once. The study left out patients who had uncontrolled infection, other autoimmune disease, pregnancy or lactation. Thyroid ultrasound, orbital computed tomography, clinical symptoms, and serum thyroxine and TRAb underpinned diagnoses. Points on this clonotype: The antigen remains undetermined.

The genes are TRBV7-9 and TRBJ1-4; 8 nucleotides agree with TRBD1. This receptor was taken from an adult woman with Graves' disease, either hyperthyroidism or ophthalmopathy (not recorded which). The source material was peripheral blood or thyroid tissue (not recorded which). Here the CDR3 reads CASSLAQGDSPNEKLFF. The CDR3 nucleotides read TGTGCCAGCAGCTTAGCACAGGGGGACAGCCCTAATGAAAAACTGTTTTTT.